This TCR beta chain derives from a study of blood T cell repertoires in COVID-19. Study background: The origin of the acute and convalescent COVID-19 samples was the United States, Italy and Spain. From T cells, B-cell-depleted T cells, or PBMCs came the material, which was cDNA or gDNA.

Study processing details: Counts of nucleated cells, estimated from reference gene primer amplification, were obtained. TCRdb's copy holds only in-frame clones and misses some; the assay was immunoSEQ multiplex PCR. V and J calls and clone size are those listed in that table; D and trimming were worked out from the DNA. This table has roughly 250,000 clones, 65% to 90% appearing once. The V segment lost 8 bases and the J segment 8 bases; nucleotides outside the gene matches: 23. Germline V gene sequence: CDR1 SNHLY, CDR2 FYNNEI. This CDR3 region has 18 residues. This sequence joins TRBV2 and TRBJ2-1, with TRBD2 identical over 8 bases. Sequencing was performed on peripheral blood. This receptor was obtained from a woman in her forties or fifties with acute or convalescent COVID-19. The CDR3 loop is CASHERRGVGGGPYEQFF. The CDR3 nucleotides are TGTGCCAGCCACGAAAGGAGAGGCGTTGGCGGGGGGCCCTATGAGCAGTTCTTC.